The sequence of this T cell receptor (beta chain) was determined in a study of T cells expressing NK-cell markers. For the study at large: According to the study, TCR beta repertoires originated from sorted CD3+CD56+NKG2C+, CD3+CD56+NKG2C- and CD3+CD56-NKG2C+ T cells. Study-wide findings and caveats: Nothing established the HCMV specificity of expanded NKG2C+ T cell clones. For four donors, these clonotypes were likewise the leading ones in the CD3+CD56-NKG2C+ fraction.

Using the 5' RACE reads, TCRdb records one entry per CDR3 protein without DNA. This sample's table reports about 260,000 distinct CDR3 sequences. About this clonotype: Its antigen is undetermined.

CDR1 is ENHRY, CDR2 SYGVKD, per germline. The CDR3 contains 15 residues. The TCR comes from a man younger than 30 in good health. Sample: blood T cells: a sorted CD56 or NKG2C T cell subset, CD4+ or CD8+ T cells, or bulk PBMC T cells (not recorded which). The chain combines TRBV10-3 with TRBJ2-5; TCRdb designates TRBD2, a call that cannot be tested without DNA. CDR3 in amino acids: CAIGDRAANQETQYF.